This is a list of T cell receptor beta chains from one sample in a study of regulatory T cells in long-lasting Graves disease. Each CDR3 protein is one row after TCRdb ran MiXCR on the multiplex PCR reads. The sample includes about 560,000 distinct CDR3 sequences, around 15% seen only once; the top ten take around 13%. The data also belong to a second study, concerning T cells in Graves' hyperthyroidism and ophthalmopathy.

Sequenced material: peripheral blood mononuclear cells (PBMCs), taken at new diagnosis, from a patient treated with antithyroid drugs. All receptors derive from a man aged 18 to 29 with Graves disease. CDR3s include the opening cysteine and the closing phenylalanine or tryptophan. D genes are given only for firm matches. Expanded clones get a size class; other rows say once, few or many, or leave the size out.

d_gene: TRBD1
v_gene: TRBV30
abundance: few
j_gene: TRBJ2-1
CDR3aa: CAWTRDRVLYEQFF
CDR3nt: TGTGCCTGGACCCGGGACAGGGTTCTCTATGAGCAGTTCTTC

d_gene: TRBD2
v_gene: TRBV6-2/TRBV6-3
abundance: few
j_gene: TRBJ2-1
CDR3aa: CASTTFAGGFHEQFF
CDR3nt: TGTGCCAGCACGACCTTTGCGGGAGGTTTCCATGAGCAGTTCTTC

d_gene: .
v_gene: TRBV12-3/TRBV12-4
abundance: .
j_gene: TRBJ1-2
CDR3aa: CASSPQTAHLDGYTF
CDR3nt: TGTGCCAGCAGCCCCCAGACAGCCCACTTAGATGGCTACACCTTC

d_gene: TRBD2
v_gene: TRBV5-4
abundance: few
j_gene: TRBJ2-1
CDR3aa: CASRTSVGSYNEQFF
CDR3nt: TGTGCCAGCAGGACTAGCGTTGGGTCCTACAATGAGCAGTTCTTC

d_gene: TRBD2
v_gene: TRBV3-1
abundance: many
j_gene: TRBJ2-7
CDR3aa: CASSPYRLAGDYAEQYF
CDR3nt: TGTGCCAGCAGCCCGTACAGACTAGCGGGAGACTACGCCGAGCAGTACTTC

d_gene: .
v_gene: TRBV28
abundance: .
j_gene: TRBJ2-1
CDR3aa: CASSATLLRVVNNEQFF
CDR3nt: TGTGCCAGCAGTGCTACTCTCCTCAGGGTTGTAAACAATGAGCAGTTCTTC

d_gene: TRBD1
v_gene: TRBV5-1
abundance: .
j_gene: TRBJ2-6
CDR3aa: CASSLDRAGANVLTF
CDR3nt: TGCGCCAGCAGCTTAGACAGGGCTGGGGCCAACGTCCTGACTTTC

d_gene: .
v_gene: TRBV7-9
abundance: few
j_gene: TRBJ2-2
CDR3aa: CASSLEVLVGTGELFF
CDR3nt: TGTGCCAGCAGCTTAGAAGTGCTGGTGGGCACCGGGGAGCTGTTTTTT

d_gene: .
v_gene: TRBV20-1
abundance: many
j_gene: TRBJ1-5
CDR3aa: CSATKTVNQPQHF
CDR3nt: TGCAGTGCGACAAAGACAGTCAATCAGCCCCAGCATTTT

d_gene: .
v_gene: TRBV18
abundance: .
j_gene: TRBJ2-1
CDR3aa: CASSPSSLAEQFF
CDR3nt: TGTGCCAGCTCACCAAGCTCCCTAGCGGAGCAGTTCTTC

d_gene: TRBD1
v_gene: TRBV28
abundance: many
j_gene: TRBJ2-7
CDR3aa: CASSSPIRQGPHSYEQYF
CDR3nt: TGTGCCAGCAGTTCCCCTATCCGACAGGGGCCCCACTCCTACGAGCAGTACTTC

d_gene: .
v_gene: TRBV7-9
abundance: many
j_gene: TRBJ2-7
CDR3aa: CASSFDSYEQYF
CDR3nt: TGTGCCAGCAGCTTCGACAGCTACGAGCAGTACTTC

d_gene: .
v_gene: TRBV2
abundance: .
j_gene: TRBJ1-3
CDR3aa: CAGSRQGSGNTIYF
CDR3nt: TGTGCCGGCAGCCGGCAGGGCTCTGGAAACACCATATATTTT

d_gene: TRBD2
v_gene: TRBV3-1
abundance: .
j_gene: TRBJ2-7
CDR3aa: CASSRFGREVSYEQYF
CDR3nt: TGTGCCAGCAGCCGGTTTGGGCGGGAGGTCTCCTACGAGCAGTACTTC

d_gene: .
v_gene: TRBV9
abundance: .
j_gene: TRBJ2-2
CDR3aa: CASSVEDTGELFF
CDR3nt: TGTGCCAGCAGCGTAGAGGACACCGGGGAGCTGTTTTTT

d_gene: .
v_gene: TRBV20-1
abundance: few
j_gene: TRBJ1-5
CDR3aa: CSARGPEGNQPQHF
CDR3nt: TGCAGTGCTAGAGGTCCTGAGGGCAATCAGCCCCAGCATTTT

d_gene: TRBD1
v_gene: TRBV6-2/TRBV6-3
abundance: .
j_gene: TRBJ1-5
CDR3aa: CDSSGQEHQPQHF
CDR3nt: TGTGACAGCAGCGGACAGGAGCATCAGCCCCAGCATTTT

d_gene: .
v_gene: TRBV11-2
abundance: many
j_gene: TRBJ2-7
CDR3aa: CASSRSGSYYEQYF
CDR3nt: TGTGCCAGCAGCCGATCCGGTAGTTACTACGAGCAGTACTTC

d_gene: .
v_gene: TRBV9
abundance: .
j_gene: TRBJ2-1
CDR3aa: CASSVEGEQFF
CDR3nt: TGTGCCAGCAGCGTAGAAGGTGAGCAGTTCTTC